Presented here are 26 T cell receptor beta chains from one specimen sequenced in a study of shared clonotypes between healthy human individuals. Only CD45RO-negative cells positively selected for CCR7 counted as naive CD8 cells, so terminally differentiated effector memory CD45RA+ cells were excluded. TCRdb's table, derived via immunoSEQ multiplex PCR, lists solely in-frame clones and lacks some. The table lists around 1,900,000 clones, 93% of them singletons. The sequenced material came from naive CD8+ T cells from PBMCs. Receptors were obtained from a man aged 18 to 35 in good health. Some clones in this sample may be carry-over from other donors' samples.

As for this clone: The sample contains more than one DNA sequence encoding this CDR3. The CDR3 DNA follows: TGTGCCAGCAGCTTAGGGGGCGTCGCGGAGACCCAGTACTTC. Residues: CASSLGGVAETQYF. V gene TRBV7-9 combines with J gene TRBJ2-5, with D tentatively TRBD1 (5 bases). In germline, CDR1 is SEHNR, CDR2 FQNEAQ (reference sequence). The length of the CDR3 is 14 residues. V lost 1 base, J lost 5 bases, and 11 bases lay in between.

This rearrangement joins TRBV6-5 to TRBJ1-2; a weak D match, TRBD1 (5 bases). V dropped 7 bases and J dropped 2 bases, with 17 bases sitting between them. Germline-derived CDR1 and CDR2 are MNHEY and SVGAGI. There are 15 residues in the CDR3. CDR3 loop: CASKVLSGLNYGYTF. DNA of the CDR3: TGTGCCAGCAAAGTACTTTCAGGGCTCAACTATGGCTACACCTTC.

This chain connects TRBV28 to TRBJ2-1; 7 positions agree with TRBD2. The CDR3 is 14 amino acids. V was clipped by 4 bases and J by 4 bases; unmatched bases: 4. Germline V gene lookup returns CDR1 MDHEN and CDR2 SYDVKM. The CDR3 DNA reads as TGTGCCAGCAGTTCTCTAGCGGAGTACAATGAGCAGTTCTTC. It yields the protein CASSSLAEYNEQFF.

V is TRBV6-6 and J is TRBJ1-2; D not resolved. The CDR3 totals 13 residues. Trimming stripped 8 bases from V and 0 bases from J, with 10 bases between. Germline loops: CDR1 MNHNY, CDR2 SVGAGI (reference sequence). The CDR3 DNA is TGTGCCAGCGAAACAGCCGCTAACTATGGCTACACCTTC. Protein: CASETAANYGYTF.

The rearrangement links TRBV27 to TRBJ1-2, with D unresolved. V lost 5 bases and J lost 1, with 11 bases in between. The germline gives CDR1 MNHEY, CDR2 SMNVEV (reference sequence). The CDR3 is made up of 14 amino acids. The CDR3 nucleotides are TGTGCCAGCAGTGTAACCGGGAGTAACTATGGCTACACCTTC. Translating gives CASSVTGSNYGYTF.

The chain is built from TRBV7-9 and TRBJ1-2; the D gene is possibly TRBD1 (5 bases). Germline values: CDR1 SEHNR, CDR2 FQNEAQ (reference sequence). V lost 5 bases, J lost 1 base, and 23 bases lay in between. There are 18 residues in the CDR3. DNA of the CDR3: TGTGCCAGCAGCCCCACCGTGATAGGCGGGCAGGGTAACTATGGCTACACCTTC. Translating gives CASSPTVIGGQGNYGYTF. Full variable domain (remainder filled in from reference TRBV7-9 and TRBJ1-2): DTGVSQNPRHKITKRGQNVTFRCDPISEHNRLYWYRQTLGQGPEFLTYFQNEAQLEKSRLLSDRFSAERPKGSFSTLEIQRTEQGDSAMYLCASSPTVIGGQGNYGYTFGSGTRLTVV.

The rearrangement joins TRBV4-1 to TRBJ1-5; possibly TRBD1 for D (6 bases). Trimming removed 4 bases at V and 0 bases at J, with 16 bases between. Germline values: CDR1 MGHRA, CDR2 YSYEKL. The length of the CDR3 is 17 residues. Written as DNA, the CDR3 is TGCGCCAGCAGCCCCTCGGACAGTCCATATAGCAATCAGCCCCAGCATTTT. It translates to CASSPSDSPYSNQPQHF.

This clone was detected only once. This chain uses TRBV4-2 with TRBJ1-2, with unresolved D. Germline V gene data show CDR1 as LGHNA and CDR2 as YNFKEQ. The CDR3 contains 12 residues. Trimming removed 3 bases from V and 6 bases from J, with 8 bases in between. CDR3 sequence (DNA): TGTGCCAGCAGCCAGGGTTTGGATGGCTACACCTTC. Translated, it gives CASSQGLDGYTF.

The sample holds one count of this clone. The CDR3 reads CASSARILYEQYF. For the CDR3, the DNA is TGTGCCAGTAGTGCCCGTATCCTCTACGAGCAGTACTTC. The gene calls are TRBV19 and TRBJ2-7; no clear D gene. The ends were cut back, 5 bases at V and 3 bases at J, with 11 bases in the middle. This CDR3 spans 13 amino acids. The germline gives CDR1 LNHDA, CDR2 SQIVND (reference sequence).

This chain connects TRBV11-3 to TRBJ2-7; D perhaps matches TRBD2 (5 bases). The CDR3 totals 14 residues. Trimming shortened V by 2 bases and J by 7 bases, and 15 bases separated the two germline ends. Germline loops: CDR1 SGHNT, CDR2 YENEEA. CDR3 sequence (DNA): TGTGCCAGCAGCTTATCCTCCCCATCGGGGGAGCAGTACTTC. Translating gives CASSLSSPSGEQYF.

This chain uses TRBV6-1 with TRBJ2-7; possible D gene TRBD2, 5 bases. V was clipped by 2 bases and J by 3 bases, with 8 bases between them. The germline V gene encodes CDR1 MNHNS and CDR2 SASEGT. This CDR3 has 13 amino acids. CDR3 nucleotides: TGTGCCAGCAGTGAACGAGGAGGCTACGAGCAGTACTTC. This sequence encodes CASSERGGYEQYF.

This clone was seen a few times. The same CDR3 can be traced to other DNA sequences in this sample. This chain uses TRBV30 with TRBJ1-1; 11 nucleotides agree with TRBD1. CDR1 and CDR2 from the germline V gene are GTSNPN and SVGIG (reference sequence). The CDR3 totals 14 residues. V dropped 0 bases and J dropped 4; count of bases not matched to a gene: 1. The CDR3 spells CAWSVGTGGTEAFF. CDR3 sequence (DNA): TGTGCCTGGAGTGTAGGGACAGGGGGCACTGAAGCTTTCTTT.

The chain employs TRBV7-9 and TRBJ2-5; D gene uncertain. The CDR3 is made up of 16 amino acids. Germline V gene data show CDR1 as SEHNR and CDR2 as FQNEAQ (reference sequence). The V end lost 1 base, the J end lost 5 bases, and 17 bases lay between the germline ends. CDR3 amino acids: CASSLVGASRRETQYF. In DNA, the CDR3 is TGTGCCAGCAGCTTAGTAGGCGCAAGCCGCCGGGAGACCCAGTACTTC.

CDR3 DNA sequence: TGTGCCAGCAGCTTAGGAACAGTGCCACCCCCCTCGTCTTTATTAGCCAAAAACATTCAGTACTTC. Translated: CASSLGTVPPPSSLLAKNIQYF. The chain joins TRBV7-8 to TRBJ2-4; D is unresolved. With 1 base removed from V and 0 bases from J, the gap between germline ends came to 28 bases. The CDR3 is 22 residues long. Germline CDR1 SGHVS, CDR2 FQNEAQ.

The V call is TRBV7-9, the J call TRBJ1-1; D is perhaps TRBD1 (5 bases). The V end lost 2 bases, the J end lost 11 bases, and 21 bases lay between the germline ends. The CDR3 totals 15 residues. CDR1 and CDR2 (germline): SEHNR, FQNEAQ (reference sequence). The CDR3 sequence: CASSLFQGWNAGAFF. The CDR3 nucleotides are TGTGCCAGCAGCTTATTCCAGGGATGGAATGCGGGGGCTTTCTTT. Complete variable domain (other parts from reference TRBV7-9 and TRBJ1-1): DTGVSQNPRHKITKRGQNVTFRCDPISEHNRLYWYRQTLGQGPEFLTYFQNEAQLEKSRLLSDRFSAERPKGSFSTLEIQRTEQGDSAMYLCASSLFQGWNAGAFFGQGTRLTVV.

This clone was detected only a few times. V usage is TRBV29-1 and J usage is TRBJ1-1; TRBD1 is a possible D gene (5 bases). V lost 5 bases and J lost 1, with 11 bases in between. CDR3 length: 13 residues. Germline V lookup: CDR1 SQVTM, CDR2 ANQGSEA. The CDR3 sequence: CSVLGGRNTEAFF. The CDR3 nucleotides read TGCAGCGTTCTCGGGGGACGGAACACTGAAGCTTTCTTT.

For this clone: Other DNA sequences in this specimen translate into the identical CDR3. The genes are TRBV27 and TRBJ1-2, with D unresolved. The CDR3 loop spans 13 amino acids. V gave up 2 bases and J gave up 4 bases, with 8 bases separating them. In germline, CDR1 is MNHEY, CDR2 SMNVEV (reference sequence). DNA of the CDR3: TGTGCCAGCAGTTTAGCAGCGTCCTATGGCTACACCTTC. Translation gives CASSLAASYGYTF.

Of note for this clone: The same CDR3 can be traced to other DNA sequences in this sample. The chain combines TRBV9 with TRBJ2-5; the match to TRBD1 covers 7 bases. The CDR3 covers 15 residues. CDR1 and CDR2 (germline): SGDLS, YYNGEE. V lost 0 bases and J lost 1; bases outside the gene matches: 3. CDR3 in amino acids: CASSVAGTAQETQYF. CDR3 bases: TGTGCCAGCAGCGTAGCAGGGACAGCCCAAGAGACCCAGTACTTC.

The chain links TRBV6-5 to TRBJ2-2, with 10 bases identical to TRBD1. Losses at the gene ends were 3 bases for V and 5 bases for J; bases not matched to a gene: 3. This CDR3 is built from 15 residues. The germline gives CDR1 MNHEY, CDR2 SVGAGI. In nucleotides, the CDR3 is TGTGCCAGCAGTTATGGACAGGGGGAAACCGGGGAGCTGTTTTTT. It specifies CASSYGQGETGELFF.

This chain connects TRBV6-1 to TRBJ1-4, with D tentatively TRBD1 (5 bases). This CDR3 is built from 15 residues. The germline V gene encodes CDR1 MNHNS and CDR2 SASEGT. Trimming shortened V by 6 bases and J by 3 bases, and 14 bases separated the two germline ends. In nucleotides, the CDR3 is TGTGCCAGCAGGATCGTATTGGGGGCTAATGAAAAACTGTTTTTT. Translating gives CASRIVLGANEKLFF.

V usage is TRBV7-9 and J usage is TRBJ2-1; TRBD1 or TRBD2 may be the D gene (5 bases each). Trimming pared 7 bases from V and 5 bases from J, leaving 18 bases between. The CDR3 contains 15 residues. Per germline, CDR1 SEHNR and CDR2 FQNEAQ (reference sequence). The chain's CDR3 is CASIPDRDGNNEQFF. CDR3 coding DNA: TGTGCCAGCATCCCAGACCGGGACGGCAACAATGAGCAGTTCTTC.

This clone was picked up one time. The CDR3 protein is CASSLASALPNYGYTF. The CDR3 DNA sequence: TGTGCCAGCAGCTTAGCGTCGGCTCTCCCTAACTATGGCTACACCTTC. The gene calls are TRBV7-8 and TRBJ1-2; D gene uncertain. This CDR3 is 16 amino acids long. Trimming removed 0 bases at V and 0 bases at J, with 11 bases between. CDR1 is SGHVS, CDR2 FQNEAQ, per germline.

The V gene is TRBV5-1, the J gene TRBJ2-5, with TRBD1 matching 7 bases. The CDR3 runs 13 residues. J lost 3 bases, V lost 4 bases, and 3 bases had no gene match. Germline V CDR1 and CDR2: SGHRS, YFSETQ. This chain's CDR3 is CASSRDREETQYF. The CDR3 nucleotides are TGCGCCAGCAGCCGCGACAGGGAAGAGACCCAGTACTTC.

V is TRBV4-1 and J is TRBJ1-5; weak D call: TRBD1 (5 bases). The germline V gene encodes CDR1 MGHRA and CDR2 YSYEKL. Trimming removed 5 bases at V and 0 bases at J, with 14 bases between. The CDR3 is 16 amino acids. CDR3 sequence (DNA): TGCGCCAGCAGCGAGAACCCGGGACCTAGCAATCAGCCCCAGCATTTT. Its protein product is CASSENPGPSNQPQHF.

The chain combines TRBV7-7 with TRBJ1-1; unclear D gene. This CDR3 is built from 14 residues. Germline values: CDR1 SSHAT, CDR2 FNYEAQ (reference sequence). V lost 3 bases to trimming and J lost 1 base, with 9 bases between them. DNA for the CDR3: TGTGCCAGCAGCTTCACCGCAGGGAACACTGAAGCTTTCTTT. Translating gives CASSFTAGNTEAFF.

This clone was seen once. The chain joins TRBV9 to TRBJ1-1; D call uncertain. Germline values: CDR1 SGDLS, CDR2 YYNGEE. The V end lost 6 bases, the J end lost 1 base, and 16 bases lay between the germline ends. CDR3 size: 15 residues. In DNA form, the CDR3 reads TGTGCCAGCAACGGGGTGGGTGCTTGGAACACTGAAGCTTTCTTT. Translating it yields CASNGVGAWNTEAFF. Using reference TRBV9 and TRBJ1-1 for the parts outside the CDR3, the full variable domain is DSGVTQTPKHLITATGQRVTLRCSPRSGDLSVYWYQQSLDQGLQFLIQYYNGEERAKGNILERFSAQQFPDLHSELNLSSLELGDSALYFCASNGVGAWNTEAFFGQGTRLTVV.